Described below is a single T cell receptor beta chain sequence and its context. One end of the junction fails to match germline, which may point to a read error. The sample originates from a study of blood T cell repertoires in COVID-19. Study information: There were acute and convalescent COVID-19 samples, and they came from the United States, Italy and Spain. Sample material is recorded as cDNA or gDNA derived from T cells, B-cell-depleted T cells, or PBMCs.

In the authors' workflow: Amplification of reference gene primers was used by the study to estimate nucleated cell counts. Some clones are missing from TCRdb's copy, which holds only in-frame ones; the method was immunoSEQ multiplex PCR. V and J calls and clone size come straight from that table; D and trimming were deduced from the DNA. This table holds approximately 150,000 clones, 85% to 95% found once. This CDR3 has 13 amino acids. From germline, CDR1 is MNHEY and CDR2 SMNVEV (reference sequence). Seattle's enrolled individuals joined amid active infection and were then monitored longitudinally. This sequence originates from an older woman with COVID-19, enrolled during active disease. Sequenced sample: peripheral blood. V gene TRBV27 combines with J gene TRBJ2-7, with D tentatively TRBD1 (5 bases). For the CDR3, the DNA is TGTGCCAGCAGTTTAAGGGGCCCTCGCTTACTCGTCTTC. Protein: CASSLRGPRLLVF.